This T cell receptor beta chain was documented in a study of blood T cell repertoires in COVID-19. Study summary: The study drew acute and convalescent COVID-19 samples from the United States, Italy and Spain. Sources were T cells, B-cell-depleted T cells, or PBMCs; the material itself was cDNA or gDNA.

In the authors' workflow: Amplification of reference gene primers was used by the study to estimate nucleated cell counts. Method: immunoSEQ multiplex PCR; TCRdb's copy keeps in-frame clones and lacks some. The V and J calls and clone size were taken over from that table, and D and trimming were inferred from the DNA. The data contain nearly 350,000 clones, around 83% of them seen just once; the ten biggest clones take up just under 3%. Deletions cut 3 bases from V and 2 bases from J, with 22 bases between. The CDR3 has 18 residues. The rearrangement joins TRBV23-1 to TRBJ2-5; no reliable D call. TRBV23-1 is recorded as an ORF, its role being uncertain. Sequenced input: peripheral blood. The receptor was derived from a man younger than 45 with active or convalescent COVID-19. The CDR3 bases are TGCGCCAGCAGTCACCGTCAAGCCATACAGCACTCTCAAGAGACCCAGTACTTC. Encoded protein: CASSHRQAIQHSQETQYF.